Listed below are T cell receptor beta chains from one sample, sequenced in a study of T cell responses to AZD1222 COVID-19 vaccine. The data were produced by immunoSEQ multiplex PCR, yet TCRdb's version contains in-frame clones alone and is incomplete. The repertoire holds 130,000 or so clones, with approximately 86% as singletons. Here the sequenced sample was peripheral blood, taken on day 0 of AZD1222 vaccination. These receptor sequences come from an adult in good health. CDR3s include the opening cysteine and the closing phenylalanine or tryptophan. A D gene is named only where the DNA matches it firmly. Clone size is not always given. Where it is, it says once, few, many or a class for expanded clones.

J gene | D gene | V gene | clone size | CDR3 protein | CDR3 DNA
TRBJ2-7 | . | TRBV20-1 | . | CSAASRNEQYF | TGCAGTGCTGCCTCTCGGAACGAGCAGTACTTC
TRBJ2-7 | . | TRBV27 | few | CASSPEDATDEQYF | TGTGCCAGCAGTCCTGAGGACGCCACAGACGAGCAGTACTTC
TRBJ2-5 | . | TRBV30 | . | CAWSVKGQETQYF | TGTGCCTGGAGTGTAAAGGGGCAAGAGACCCAGTACTTC
TRBJ1-5 | . | TRBV7-9 | . | CASSSFESPQHF | TGTGCCAGCAGCTCGTTTGAATCACCCCAGCATTTT
TRBJ1-5 | TRBD1 | TRBV5-5 | . | CASSLEDRANQPQHF | TGTGCCAGCAGCCTTGAGGACAGGGCCAATCAGCCCCAGCATTTT
TRBJ2-1 | . | TRBV3-1/TRBV3-2 | . | CASSQDRYNEQFF | TGTGCCAGCAGCCAAGATCGGTACAATGAGCAGTTCTTC
TRBJ2-1 | TRBD1 | TRBV7-9 | . | CASSRDRGLSEQFF | TGTGCCAGCAGCCGCGACAGGGGATTGTCTGAGCAGTTCTTC
TRBJ1-2 | TRBD1 | TRBV3-1/TRBV3-2 | . | CASNQGQGGGYTF | TGTGCCAGCAACCAAGGACAGGGTGGCGGCTACACCTTC
TRBJ1-1 | . | TRBV7-2 | few | CASSLSALSPEAFF | TGTGCCAGCAGCTTAAGTGCCCTCTCTCCAGAAGCTTTCTTT
TRBJ2-3 | . | TRBV5-4 | once | CASSLDGGATDTQYF | TGTGCCAGCAGCTTGGATGGGGGGGCGACAGATACGCAGTATTTT
TRBJ2-7 | . | TRBV7-8 | . | CASSFSVHEQYF | TGTGCCAGCAGCTTTAGCGTCCACGAGCAGTACTTC
TRBJ1-5 | . | TRBV19 | . | CASSLLDRGQPQHF | TGTGCCAGTAGTCTTTTAGATCGGGGTCAGCCCCAGCATTTT
TRBJ1-2 | . | TRBV12-3/TRBV12-4 | . | CASSLFRNYGYTF | TGTGCCAGCAGTTTGTTCAGAAACTATGGCTACACCTTC
TRBJ1-2 | . | TRBV12-3/TRBV12-4 | . | CASRQTGSYTF | TGTGCCAGCAGACAAACTGGGAGCTACACCTTC
TRBJ1-2 | TRBD1 | TRBV24-1 | . | CATGDSNNHHGYTF | TGTGCCACCGGGGACAGCAATAATCACCATGGCTACACCTTC
TRBJ1-4 | TRBD1 | TRBV6-6 | once | CASKDPTGVREKLFF | TGTGCCAGCAAAGATCCCACAGGGGTCCGCGAAAAACTGTTTTTT
TRBJ2-7 | . | TRBV21-1 | . | CASSKPYLGQNYEQYF | TGTGCCAGCAGCAAACCGTACTTGGGACAGAACTACGAGCAGTACTTC
TRBJ1-2 | TRBD1 | TRBV6-5 | . | CASSYLRTGRDGYTF | TGTGCCAGCAGTTACCTCCGGACAGGGAGGGATGGCTACACCTTC
TRBJ2-2 | TRBD1 | TRBV6-5 | . | CASTGTANTGELFF | TGTGCCAGCACCGGGACAGCGAACACCGGGGAGCTGTTTTTT
TRBJ2-5 | . | TRBV24-1 | . | CATIFSGQYF | TGTGCCACCATTTTCAGCGGGCAGTACTTC
TRBJ2-5 | . | TRBV3-1/TRBV3-2 | . | CASGLWGQETQYF | TGTGCCAGCGGCCTCTGGGGCCAAGAGACCCAGTACTTC
TRBJ2-7 | . | TRBV7-3 | . | CASSFHYEQYF | TGTGCCAGCAGCTTCCACTACGAGCAGTACTTC
TRBJ1-6 | . | TRBV6-5 | . | CASSYTPQNSPLHF | TGTGCCAGCAGTTACACCCCACAAAATTCACCCCTCCACTTT
TRBJ1-2 | TRBD1 | TRBV28 | . | CASRVDTGTGSLVYGYTF | TGTGCCAGCCGAGTGGACACCGGGACAGGGAGCTTGGTCTATGGCTACACCTTC
TRBJ2-5 | . | TRBV15 | . | CATSRDLGIQETQYF | TGTGCCACCAGCAGAGATCTCGGGATTCAAGAGACCCAGTACTTC
TRBJ1-2 | . | TRBV28 | . | CASSPGNYGYTF | TGTGCCAGCAGCCCCGGTAACTATGGCTACACCTTC
TRBJ2-1 | . | TRBV3-1/TRBV3-2 | . | CASSQDSNSGNSYNEQFF | TGTGCCAGCAGCCAAGATTCAAACTCGGGAAACTCCTACAATGAGCAGTTCTTC
TRBJ2-1 | . | TRBV19 | few | CASRVTGVNEQFF | TGTGCCAGTAGGGTCACAGGAGTCAATGAGCAGTTCTTC
TRBJ2-5 | . | TRBV27 | . | CASRDMGHIQETQYF | TGTGCCAGCAGAGATATGGGACATATCCAAGAGACCCAGTACTTC
TRBJ2-3 | TRBD1 | TRBV7-9 | once | CASSYGRTGPTDTQYF | TGTGCCAGCAGCTACGGAAGGACAGGCCCCACAGATACGCAGTATTTT
TRBJ2-2 | TRBD2 | TRBV7-6 | . | CASSFWAGGNTGELFF | TGTGCCAGCAGCTTCTGGGCGGGGGGGAACACCGGGGAGCTGTTTTTT
TRBJ2-3 | . | TRBV6-2/TRBV6-3 | . | CASSWSTDTQYF | TGTGCCAGCAGTTGGTCCACAGATACGCAGTATTTT
TRBJ1-5 | . | TRBV6-1 | once | CASSELSGDNQPQHF | TGTGCCAGCAGTGAATTATCAGGAGACAATCAGCCCCAGCATTTT
TRBJ2-7 | TRBD2 | TRBV6-1 | . | CASSERGLVGSYEQYF | TGTGCCAGCAGTGAAAGGGGACTAGTGGGGTCCTACGAGCAGTACTTC
TRBJ2-7 | TRBD2 | TRBV7-2 | . | CASSSFAGEVGEQYF | TGTGCCAGCAGCTCCTTCGCGGGGGAGGTTGGCGAGCAGTACTTC
TRBJ1-5 | . | TRBV10-3 | . | CAISETANQPQHF | TGTGCCATCAGTGAGACAGCAAATCAGCCCCAGCATTTT
TRBJ1-2 | . | TRBV19 | once | CASSIRLRGDYGYTF | TGTGCCAGTAGTATAAGGTTGCGGGGAGACTATGGCTACACCTTC
TRBJ2-7 | TRBD2 | TRBV4-2 | few | CASSFQTSTEQYF | TGTGCCAGCAGCTTCCAGACTAGCACCGAGCAGTACTTC
TRBJ2-3 | . | TRBV5-1 | . | CASSLDRDTDTQYF | TGCGCCAGCAGCTTGGACAGAGACACAGATACGCAGTATTTT
TRBJ2-7 | TRBD1 | TRBV18 | . | CASSETGGIYEQYF | TGTGCCAGCTCCGAGACAGGGGGCATTTACGAGCAGTACTTC
TRBJ2-7 | . | TRBV6-1 | . | CASSEGPYNPGEQYF | TGTGCCAGCAGTGAAGGTCCGTACAACCCGGGGGAGCAGTACTTC
TRBJ2-2 | . | TRBV10-3 | . | CAIPRWGDTGELFF | TGTGCCATCCCTCGGTGGGGAGACACCGGGGAGCTGTTTTTT
TRBJ2-5 | . | TRBV29-1 | . | CSVGRYLANQETQYF | TGCAGCGTTGGAAGATATCTAGCGAACCAAGAGACCCAGTACTTC
TRBJ2-3 | . | TRBV9 | . | CASSVARGASTDTQYF | TGTGCCAGCAGCGTAGCGAGGGGGGCAAGCACAGATACGCAGTATTTT
TRBJ1-3 | . | TRBV7-7 | . | CASQRPDRGTVGNTIYF | TGTGCCAGCCAAAGACCGGACAGAGGTACGGTCGGAAACACCATATATTTT
TRBJ1-2 | . | TRBV3-1/TRBV3-2 | . | CASSQDEGDYGYTF | TGTGCCAGCAGCCAAGATGAAGGGGACTATGGCTACACCTTC
TRBJ2-1 | . | TRBV28 | . | CASSTYLDARSYNEQFF | TGTGCCAGCAGTACCTACCTAGATGCCCGCTCCTACAATGAGCAGTTCTTC
TRBJ2-5 | TRBD1 | TRBV6-5 | . | CASSPGGETQYF | TGTGCCAGCAGTCCAGGGGGAGAGACCCAGTACTTC
TRBJ2-1 | . | TRBV11-3 | . | CAYNEQFF | TGTGCCTACAATGAGCAGTTCTTC
TRBJ2-2 | TRBD2 | TRBV7-2 | . | CASRPGGGGAATGELFF | TGTGCCAGCAGGCCTGGGGGCGGGGGGGCCGCCACCGGGGAGCTGTTTTTT
TRBJ2-3 | TRBD1 | TRBV30 | . | CACKAPKRHRGTDTQYF | TGTGCCTGTAAAGCCCCAAAAAGGCACAGGGGAACAGATACGCAGTATTTT
TRBJ1-5 | . | TRBV19 | . | CASSSHPPQHF | TGTGCCAGTAGTTCCCACCCGCCCCAGCATTTT
TRBJ1-4 | . | TRBV7-9 | . | CASRQGPNEKLFF | TGTGCCAGCAGACAGGGTCCGAATGAAAAACTGTTTTTT